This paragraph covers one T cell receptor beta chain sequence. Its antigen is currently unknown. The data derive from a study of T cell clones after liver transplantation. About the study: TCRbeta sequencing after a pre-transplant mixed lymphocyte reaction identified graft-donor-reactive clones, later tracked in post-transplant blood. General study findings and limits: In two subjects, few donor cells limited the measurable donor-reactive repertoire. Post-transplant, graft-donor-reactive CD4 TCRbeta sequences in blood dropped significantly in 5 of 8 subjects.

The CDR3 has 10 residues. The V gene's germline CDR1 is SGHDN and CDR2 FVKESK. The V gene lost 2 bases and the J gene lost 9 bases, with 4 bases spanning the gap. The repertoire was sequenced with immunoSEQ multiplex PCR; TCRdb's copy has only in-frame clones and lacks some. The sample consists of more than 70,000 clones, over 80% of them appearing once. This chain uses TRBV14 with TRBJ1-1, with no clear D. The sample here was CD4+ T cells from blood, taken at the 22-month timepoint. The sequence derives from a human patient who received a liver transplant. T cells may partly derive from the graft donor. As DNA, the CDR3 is TGTGCCAGCAGCCAAACGCAAGCTTTCTTT. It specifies CASSQTQAFF.